The subject of this entry is one T cell receptor beta chain. This specimen belongs to a study of shared clonotypes between healthy human individuals. Study-level information: Plates per donor: three CD4 naive, three CD4 memory, two CD8 naive, one CD8 memory.

Germline lookup yields CDR1 KGHSH and CDR2 LQKENI. With 0 bases removed from V and 0 bases from J, the gap between germline ends came to 18 bases. This CDR3 is built from 20 residues. The assay was immunoSEQ multiplex PCR, and TCRdb's table has in-frame clones only and misses some. The data contain roughly 2 million clones, under 97% of them singletons. The specimen was naive CD4+ T cells sorted from blood. Stated subset: CD45RA+ positively selected. V usage is TRBV18 and J usage is TRBJ2-6; D unclear. The TCR comes from a man aged 18 to 35 in good health. CDR3 amino acids: CASSPPFLIILPSGANVLTF. In DNA form, the CDR3 reads TGTGCCAGCTCACCACCGTTTCTAATAATTCTACCCTCTGGGGCCAACGTCCTGACTTTC.